The 2 T cell receptor beta chains presented below share a single source sample, sequenced in a study of cytomegalovirus exposure and HLA in healthy donors. The study ran its PCR with 60 Vbeta and 13 Jbeta primers. Method: immunoSEQ multiplex PCR; TCRdb's copy keeps in-frame clones and lacks some. This sample's table has around 100,000 clones. Sample: PBMCs. The receptors come from a woman aged 25-40 years in good health and CMV-seronegative.

This chain links TRBV5-1 with TRBJ1-1; perhaps TRBD1 as D (5 bases). There are 15 residues in the CDR3. The germline CDR1 and CDR2 sequences are SGHRS and YFSETQ. The ends were cut back, 0 bases at V and 3 bases at J, with 12 bases in the middle. CDR3 nucleotide sequence: TGCGCCAGCAGCTTGGAAGGTATAGGGGACACTGAAGCTTTCTTT. Its protein is CASSLEGIGDTEAFF.

The gene calls are TRBV5-1 and TRBJ2-1; D gene ambiguous. This CDR3 spans 13 amino acids. In germline, CDR1 is SGHRS, CDR2 YFSETQ. The ends were cut back, 4 bases at V and 8 bases at J, with 13 bases in the middle. CDR3 in DNA: TGCGCCAGCAGCATGCCACCTACGTATGAGCAGTTCTTC. Its protein is CASSMPPTYEQFF.